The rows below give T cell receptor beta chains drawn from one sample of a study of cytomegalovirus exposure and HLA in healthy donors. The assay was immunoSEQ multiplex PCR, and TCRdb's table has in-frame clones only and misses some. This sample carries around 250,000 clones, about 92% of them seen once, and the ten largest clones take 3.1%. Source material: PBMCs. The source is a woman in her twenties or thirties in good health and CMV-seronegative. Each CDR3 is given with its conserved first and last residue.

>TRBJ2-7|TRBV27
CASRPMGPAYEQYF
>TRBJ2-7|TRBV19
CASSIDRLQDRGHEQYF
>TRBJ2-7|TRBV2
CASSRTLLGEQYF
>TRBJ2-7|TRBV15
CATSRDSGSRDEQYF
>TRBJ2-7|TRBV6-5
CASSPTVVYEQYF
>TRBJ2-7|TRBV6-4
CASSVPEYEQYF
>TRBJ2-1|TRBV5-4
CASRVIGGRNEQFF
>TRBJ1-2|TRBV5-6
CASSPTGPSNYGYTF
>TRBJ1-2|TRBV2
CASWRFEVTGGYYGYTF
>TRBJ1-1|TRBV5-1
CASSSLGPPPNTEAFF
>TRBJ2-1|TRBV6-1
CASRREGLNEQFF
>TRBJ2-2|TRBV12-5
CASATSANTGELFF
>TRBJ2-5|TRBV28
CASSPDRVETQYF
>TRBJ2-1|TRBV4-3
CASSQFFERTVYNEQFF
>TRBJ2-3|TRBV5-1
CASSLESDTQYF
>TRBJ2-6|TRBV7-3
CASSFPGGPRANVLTF
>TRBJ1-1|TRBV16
CASSPAEELGTEAFF
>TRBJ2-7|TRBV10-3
CAISELGGSDEQYF
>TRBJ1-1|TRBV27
CASSPGRGTTEAFF
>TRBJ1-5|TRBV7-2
CASSPIGRGISNQPQHF
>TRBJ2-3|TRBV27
CASTQTGYDTQYF
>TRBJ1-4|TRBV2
CASSEAPYNEKLFF
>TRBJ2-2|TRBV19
CASSPGVLGELFF
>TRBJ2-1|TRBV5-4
CASSLWTSGRANSYNEQFF
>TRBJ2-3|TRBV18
CASSPKRTATGDKLGTQYF
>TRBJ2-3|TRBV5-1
CASSRLAGEDTQYF
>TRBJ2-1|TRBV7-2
CASHSWVQEQFF